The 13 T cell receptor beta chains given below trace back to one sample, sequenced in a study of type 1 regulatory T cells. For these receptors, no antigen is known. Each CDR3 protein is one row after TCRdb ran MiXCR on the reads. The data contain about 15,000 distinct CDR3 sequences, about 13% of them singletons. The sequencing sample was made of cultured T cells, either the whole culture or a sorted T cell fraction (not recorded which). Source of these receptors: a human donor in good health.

This CDR3 reads CASSNRGDQPQHF. The CDR3 DNA follows: TGTGCCAGCAGCAACAGGGGTGATCAGCCCCAGCATTTT. The chain joins TRBV7-2 to TRBJ1-5, with TRBD1 matching 7 bases. Germline values: CDR1 SGHTA, CDR2 FQGNSA. The V gene end was trimmed by 5 bases and the J gene end by 5 bases; junction bases not matched to a gene: 3. There are 13 residues in the CDR3.

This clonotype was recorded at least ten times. CDR3: CASSSYTEAFF. CDR3 nucleotides: TGTGCCAGTAGTAGTTACACTGAAGCTTTCTTT. The chain uses TRBV19 and TRBJ1-1; the D is unclear. The CDR3 loop spans 11 amino acids. Germline-derived CDR1 and CDR2 are LNHDA and SQIVND (reference sequence). V gave up 4 bases and J gave up 3 bases, with 3 bases separating them.

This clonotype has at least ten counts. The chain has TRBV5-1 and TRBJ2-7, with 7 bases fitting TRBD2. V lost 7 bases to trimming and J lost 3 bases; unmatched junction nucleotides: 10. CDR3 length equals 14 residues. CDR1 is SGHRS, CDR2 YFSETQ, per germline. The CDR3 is CASSRLAENYEQYF. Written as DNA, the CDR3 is TGCGCCAGCTCGAGGCTAGCGGAGAACTACGAGCAGTACTTC.

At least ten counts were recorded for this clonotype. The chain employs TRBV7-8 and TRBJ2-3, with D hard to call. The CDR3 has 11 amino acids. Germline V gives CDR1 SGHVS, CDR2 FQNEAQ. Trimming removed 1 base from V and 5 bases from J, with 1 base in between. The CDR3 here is CASSLVDTQYF. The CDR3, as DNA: TGTGCCAGCAGCTTAGTAGATACGCAGTATTTT.

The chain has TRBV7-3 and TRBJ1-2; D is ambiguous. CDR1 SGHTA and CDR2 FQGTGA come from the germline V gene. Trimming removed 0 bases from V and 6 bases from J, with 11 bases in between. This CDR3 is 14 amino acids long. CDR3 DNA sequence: TGTGCCAGCAGCTTAACCGGGAGTCTCGATGGCTACACCTTC. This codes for CASSLTGSLDGYTF. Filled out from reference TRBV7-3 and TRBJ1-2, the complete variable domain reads GAGVSQTPSNKVTEKGKYVELRCDPISGHTALYWYRQSLGQGPEFLIYFQGTGAADDSGLPNDRFFAVRPEGSVSTLKIQRTERGDSAVYLCASSLTGSLDGYTFGSGTRLTVV.

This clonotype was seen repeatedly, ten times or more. This CDR3 reads CSVNRGSGSRETQYF. The CDR3 nucleotides are TGCAGCGTCAACCGGGGTAGCGGGAGTCGAGAGACCCAGTACTTC. The chain uses TRBV29-1 and TRBJ2-5; TRBD2 agrees at 9 bases. The CDR3 loop spans 15 amino acids. Germline V gives CDR1 SQVTM, CDR2 ANQGSEA. Losses at the gene ends were 6 bases for V and 4 bases for J; bases not matched to a gene: 12.

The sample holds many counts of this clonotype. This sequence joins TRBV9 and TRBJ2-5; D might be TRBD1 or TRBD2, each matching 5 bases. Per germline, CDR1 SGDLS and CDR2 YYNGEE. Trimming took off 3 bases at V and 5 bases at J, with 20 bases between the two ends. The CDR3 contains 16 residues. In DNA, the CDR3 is TGTGCCAGCAGCGGAGGAGTACAGGCCGGCGGGGAGACCCAGTACTTC. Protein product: CASSGGVQAGGETQYF.

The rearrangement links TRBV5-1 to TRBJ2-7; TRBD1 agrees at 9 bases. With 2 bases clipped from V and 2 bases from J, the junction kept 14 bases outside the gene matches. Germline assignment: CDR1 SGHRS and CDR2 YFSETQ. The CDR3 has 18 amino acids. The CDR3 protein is CASSLVGNRGPPPYEQYF. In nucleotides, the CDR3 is TGCGCCAGCAGCTTAGTGGGGAACAGGGGGCCCCCGCCCTACGAGCAGTACTTC.

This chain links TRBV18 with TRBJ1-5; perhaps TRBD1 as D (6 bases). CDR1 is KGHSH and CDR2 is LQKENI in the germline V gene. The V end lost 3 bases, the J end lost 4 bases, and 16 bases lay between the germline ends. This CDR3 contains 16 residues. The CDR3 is CASSPGGAAPNQPQHF. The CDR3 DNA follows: TGTGCCAGCTCACCTGGGGGGGCAGCTCCAAATCAGCCCCAGCATTTT.

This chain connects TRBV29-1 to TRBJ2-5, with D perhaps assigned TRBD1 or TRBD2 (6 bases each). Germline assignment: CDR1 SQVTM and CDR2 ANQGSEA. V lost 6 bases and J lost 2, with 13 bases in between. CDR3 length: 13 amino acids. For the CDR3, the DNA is TGCAGCGTGGGGGCTGGGGGGCAAGAGACCCAGTACTTC. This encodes CSVGAGGQETQYF.

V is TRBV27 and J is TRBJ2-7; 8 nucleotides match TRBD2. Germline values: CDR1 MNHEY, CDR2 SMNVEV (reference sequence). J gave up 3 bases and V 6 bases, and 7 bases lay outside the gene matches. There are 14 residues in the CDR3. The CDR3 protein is CASSPGTRVYEQYF. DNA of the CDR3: TGTGCCAGCAGCCCGGGGACTAGGGTCTACGAGCAGTACTTC.

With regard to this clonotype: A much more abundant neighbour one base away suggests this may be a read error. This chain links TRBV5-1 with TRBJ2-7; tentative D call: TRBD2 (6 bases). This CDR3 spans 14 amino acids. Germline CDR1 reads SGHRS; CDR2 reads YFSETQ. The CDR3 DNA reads TGCGCCAGCAGCTTTTGGGACTCCGCCTACGAGCAGTGCTTC. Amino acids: CASSFWDSAYEQCF.

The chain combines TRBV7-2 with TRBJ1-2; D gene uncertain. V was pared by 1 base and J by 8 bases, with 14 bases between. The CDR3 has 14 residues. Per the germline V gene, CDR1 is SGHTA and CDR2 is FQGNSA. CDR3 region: CASSLGLESKGYTF. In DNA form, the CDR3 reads TGTGCCAGCAGCTTAGGGCTCGAGTCGAAGGGCTACACCTTC.